The 19 T cell receptor beta chains below all came from one sample that was sequenced in a study of T cells after yellow fever vaccination. One entry per CDR3 protein, called by TCRdb with MiXCR from the 5' RACE reads. The repertoire holds 250,000 to 350,000 distinct CDR3 sequences, with roughly 9% as singletons. The source was CD4+ T cells sorted from PBMCs, collected 5 days after the yellow fever booster vaccination. These receptor sequences come from a man younger than 30 who received the YFV17D yellow fever vaccine.

The chain uses TRBV2 and TRBJ1-4; unclear D gene. There are 13 residues in the CDR3. Germline values: CDR1 SNHLY, CDR2 FYNNEI. V was cut by 9 bases and J by 8 bases, with 16 bases left in between. The CDR3 loop reads CARSGSQREKLFF. The CDR3 DNA is TGTGCCAGATCCGGGTCCCAGAGGGAAAAACTGTTTTTT. Based on the CDR3 plus reference TRBV2 and TRBJ1-4, the full variable domain is EPEVTQTPSHQVTQMGQEVILRCVPISNHLYFYWYRQILGQKVEFLVSFYNNEISEKSEIFDDQFSVERPDGSNFTLKIRSTKLEDSAMYFCARSGSQREKLFFGSGTQLSVL.

CDR3 nucleotide sequence: TGCAGCGTTGATTTATCAGGGACAGGGGACTACGAGCAGTACTTC. It codes for CSVDLSGTGDYEQYF. The V gene is TRBV29-1, the J gene TRBJ2-7; TRBD1 matches 10 bases. Trimming at V came to 3 bases and at J to 3 bases, leaving 8 bases not matched to a gene. The CDR3 has 15 residues. Germline assignment: CDR1 SQVTM and CDR2 ANQGSEA.

Many counts were recorded for this clonotype. The CDR3 coding sequence is TGCGCCAGCAGCCAAGATGTGGCGGCCGACTATGGCTACACCTTC. Protein: CASSQDVAADYGYTF. The genes are TRBV4-3 and TRBJ1-2, with D uncertain. This CDR3 spans 15 amino acids. Germline-derived CDR1 and CDR2 are LGHNA and YSLEER. With 0 bases removed from V and 3 bases from J, the gap between germline ends came to 11 bases.

This clonotype was observed a few times. This sequence joins TRBV6-2 or TRBV6-3 and TRBJ1-5; D unclear. The CDR3 has 14 amino acids. V lost 6 bases and J 5 bases, leaving 14 bases between the germline ends. Germline V gene data show CDR1 as MNHEY and CDR2 as SVGEGT. DNA for the CDR3: TGTGCCAGCAGCACAGACTTATTCGATCAGCCCCAGCATTTT. Its protein is CASSTDLFDQPQHF.

The sample holds many counts of this clonotype. This sequence joins TRBV6-2 or TRBV6-3 and TRBJ1-5; D might be TRBD1 (6 bases). V was trimmed by 8 bases and J by 3 bases, leaving 11 bases between them. Germline CDR1 MNHEY, CDR2 SVGEGT. This CDR3 region has 13 residues. The DNA for the CDR3 is TGTGCCAGCCGCACAGGGTTCAATCAGCCCCAGCATTTT. As protein: CASRTGFNQPQHF.

This chain links TRBV20-1 with TRBJ2-2; 7 bases agree with TRBD1. The CDR3 is made up of 16 amino acids. Germline-derived CDR1 and CDR2 are DFQATT and SNEGSKA (reference sequence). Germline trimming cut 6 bases from V and 3 bases from J; bases unmatched to any gene: 13. The CDR3 nucleotides are TGCAGTGCCAGTGGGATACAGGGGTTTGACACCGGGGAGCTGTTTTTT. This codes for CSASGIQGFDTGELFF.

This clonotype came up a few times. This rearrangement joins TRBV7-2 to TRBJ1-1; D is perhaps TRBD1 (5 bases). V lost 5 bases and J 0 bases, leaving 13 bases between the germline ends. The CDR3 loop spans 15 amino acids. CDR1 SGHTA and CDR2 FQGNSA come from the germline V gene. The CDR3 sequence: CASSTTGGMNTEAFF. The CDR3 nucleotides read TGTGCCAGCAGCACAACGGGGGGGATGAACACTGAAGCTTTCTTT. The entire variable domain, with the rest obtained from reference TRBV7-2 and TRBJ1-1, is as follows: GAGVSQSPSNKVTEKGKDVELRCDPISGHTALYWYRQSLGQGLEFLIYFQGNSAPDKSGLPSDRFSAERTGGSVSTLTIQRTQQEDSAVYLCASSTTGGMNTEAFFGQGTRLTVV.

There are a few counts of this clonotype. The chain joins TRBV30 to TRBJ1-6; no clear D. Germline V gives CDR1 GTSNPN, CDR2 SVGIG (reference sequence). The V and J ends lost 2 bases and 9 bases respectively, with 5 bases between them. The CDR3 has 11 residues. DNA of the CDR3: TGTGCCTGGAGTAGGGTTTCACCCCTCCACTTT. As protein: CAWSRVSPLHF.

This clonotype was found a few times. J is TRBJ1-2 and V is TRBV5-1; 8 nucleotides line up with TRBD1. V shed 0 bases and J 14 bases; nucleotides not matched to a gene: 9. The CDR3 spans 13 residues. The germline CDR1 and CDR2 sequences are SGHRS and YFSETQ. CDR3 coding DNA: TGCGCCAGCAGCTTGGGGGACAGGTTAGAACCGACCTTC. Amino acids: CASSLGDRLEPTF.

The sample holds a few counts of this clonotype. The V call is TRBV20-1, the J call TRBJ1-5, with a tentative D call TRBD1 (6 bases). The CDR3 spans 13 residues. Germline assignment: CDR1 DFQATT and CDR2 SNEGSKA (reference sequence). Trimming removed 4 bases at V and 9 bases at J, with 16 bases between. The CDR3 sequence is CSAIQGPRGPQHF. In DNA, the CDR3 is TGCAGTGCTATACAGGGTCCCCGAGGGCCCCAGCATTTT.

This clonotype was observed many times. This chain uses TRBV6-2 or TRBV6-3 with TRBJ2-3; TRBD1 is a possible D gene (5 bases). Germline loops: CDR1 MNHEY, CDR2 SVGEGT. The CDR3 runs to 15 residues. The ends were cut back, 7 bases at V and 8 bases at J, with 22 bases in the middle. CDR3 DNA sequence: TGTGCCAGCACTTATGGGGCGGCCATGTCTAGTACGCAGTATTTT. The encoded protein is CASTYGAAMSSTQYF.

This clonotype was observed a few times. This sequence joins TRBV24-1 and TRBJ2-1; the D gene is possibly TRBD1 (8 bases). This CDR3 region has 15 residues. Germline V lookup: CDR1 KGHDR, CDR2 SFDVKD. V was shortened by 4 bases and J by 8 bases, with 17 bases between the two germline ends. The CDR3 DNA follows: TGTGCCACCAGTGACTACAGGGGGGGGGTTGATGAGCAGTTCTTC. Amino acids: CATSDYRGGVDEQFF.

The chain recombines TRBV7-9 with TRBJ1-2; TRBD1 matches at 7 bases. Unmatched junction bases numbered 5, after V lost 7 bases and J lost 0 bases. The CDR3 contains 14 residues. In germline, CDR1 is SEHNR, CDR2 FQNEAQ (reference sequence). The CDR3 nucleotides are TGTGCCAGCATCGAGGGGGCTCCTAACTATGGCTACACCTTC. It specifies CASIEGAPNYGYTF.

The table lists this clonotype with many counts. V and J are TRBV7-9 and TRBJ2-1; 8 bases fit TRBD2. J gave up 5 bases and V 5 bases, and 2 bases lay outside the gene matches. Looked up from germline, CDR1 is SEHNR and CDR2 is FQNEAQ (reference sequence). CDR3 size: 13 residues. CDR3 region: CASSGRGDNEQFF. The CDR3 region has the DNA TGTGCCAGCAGCGGGCGGGGGGACAATGAGCAGTTCTTC.

This clonotype was recorded at least ten times. The J gene is TRBJ2-3, the V gene TRBV20-1; D unresolved. Germline V CDR1 and CDR2: DFQATT, SNEGSKA (reference sequence). The CDR3 is 12 residues long. Deletions cut 3 bases from V and 5 bases from J, with 9 bases between. This chain's CDR3 is CSASGLGDTQYF. CDR3 DNA sequence: TGCAGTGCTAGCGGGTTGGGAGATACGCAGTATTTT.

This chain uses TRBV6-6 with TRBJ1-5; the D gene is possibly TRBD1 (6 bases). Trimming removed 2 bases from V and 7 bases from J, with 15 bases in between. The CDR3 extends over 15 amino acids. Germline lookup yields CDR1 MNHNY and CDR2 SVGAGI (reference sequence). The CDR3 DNA sequence: TGTGCCAGCAGTTACGAACAGGGAGAGGGGCAGCCCCAGCATTTT. This translates into CASSYEQGEGQPQHF.

Many counts were recorded for this clonotype. V is TRBV7-2 and J is TRBJ2-3; 8 positions agree with TRBD2. The CDR3 is 14 residues long. Germline V gene lookup returns CDR1 SGHTA and CDR2 FQGNSA. V shed 8 bases, J shed 6 bases, and the junction held 10 bases outside the gene matches. This CDR3 reads CASRKRLATDTQYF. The DNA of the CDR3 is TGTGCCAGCCGGAAACGACTAGCGACGGATACGCAGTATTTT.

In this sample, this clonotype turned up a few times. The V gene is TRBV24-1, the J gene TRBJ2-3; D call uncertain. The CDR3 loop spans 14 amino acids. With 4 bases removed from V and 6 bases from J, the gap between germline ends came to 13 bases. CDR1 is KGHDR, CDR2 SFDVKD, per germline. This CDR3 reads CATSDQPDPDTQYF. DNA for the CDR3: TGTGCCACCAGTGACCAACCGGACCCTGATACGCAGTATTTT.

This clonotype has a handful of counts. The V and J genes are TRBV5-6 and TRBJ2-2; D remains unclear. Trimming pared 0 bases from V and 4 bases from J, leaving 4 bases between. CDR1 and CDR2 from the germline V gene are SGHDT and YYEEEE. The CDR3 loop spans 13 amino acids. The CDR3 sequence is CASSLVATGELFF. The CDR3 DNA reads TGTGCCAGCAGCTTGGTAGCCACCGGGGAGCTGTTTTTT.